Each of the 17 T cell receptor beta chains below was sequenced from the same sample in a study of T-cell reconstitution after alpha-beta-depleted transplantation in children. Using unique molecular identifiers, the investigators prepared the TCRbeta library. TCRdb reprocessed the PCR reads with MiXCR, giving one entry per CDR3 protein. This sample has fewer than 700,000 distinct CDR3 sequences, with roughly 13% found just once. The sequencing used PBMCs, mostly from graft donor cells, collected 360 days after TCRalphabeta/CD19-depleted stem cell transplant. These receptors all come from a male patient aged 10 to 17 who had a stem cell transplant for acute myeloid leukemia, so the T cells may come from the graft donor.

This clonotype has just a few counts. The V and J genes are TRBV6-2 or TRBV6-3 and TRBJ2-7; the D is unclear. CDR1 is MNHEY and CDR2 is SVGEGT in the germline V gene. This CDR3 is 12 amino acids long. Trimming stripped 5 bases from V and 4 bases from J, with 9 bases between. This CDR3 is CASSVRGYEQYF. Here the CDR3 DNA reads TGTGCCAGCAGTGTCCGTGGTTACGAGCAGTACTTC.

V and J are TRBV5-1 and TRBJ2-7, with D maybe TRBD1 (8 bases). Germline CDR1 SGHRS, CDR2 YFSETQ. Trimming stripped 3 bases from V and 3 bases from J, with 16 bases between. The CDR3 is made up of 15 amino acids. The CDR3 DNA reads TGCGCCAGCAGCTCTTACAGGGGGGGAAACTACGAGCAGTACTTC. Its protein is CASSSYRGGNYEQYF.

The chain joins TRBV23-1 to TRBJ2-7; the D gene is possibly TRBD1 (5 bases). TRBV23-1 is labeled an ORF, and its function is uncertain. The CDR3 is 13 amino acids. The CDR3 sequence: CVNRPEPTYEQYF. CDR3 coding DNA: TGCGTTAACAGGCCAGAACCCACCTACGAGCAGTACTTC.

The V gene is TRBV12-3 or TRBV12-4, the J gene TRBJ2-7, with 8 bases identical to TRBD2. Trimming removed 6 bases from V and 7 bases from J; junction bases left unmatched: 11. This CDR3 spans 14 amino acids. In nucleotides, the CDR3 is TGTGCCAGCAGGCGGCGGGGGGCGACGAGGGAGCAGTACTTC. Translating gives CASRRRGATREQYF.

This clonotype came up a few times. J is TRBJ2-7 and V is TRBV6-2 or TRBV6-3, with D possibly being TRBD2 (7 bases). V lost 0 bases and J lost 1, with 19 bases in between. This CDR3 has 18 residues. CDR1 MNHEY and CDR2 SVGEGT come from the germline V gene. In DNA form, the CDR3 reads TGTGCCAGCAGTTACTCCGGACTAGGGGGAAGTTGGTCCTACGAGCAGTACTTC. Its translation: CASSYSGLGGSWSYEQYF.

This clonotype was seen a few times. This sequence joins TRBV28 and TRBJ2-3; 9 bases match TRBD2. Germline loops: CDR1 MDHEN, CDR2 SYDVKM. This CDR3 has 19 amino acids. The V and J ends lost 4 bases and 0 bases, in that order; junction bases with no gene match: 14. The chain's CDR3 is CASSYPSGKGFLSTDTQYF. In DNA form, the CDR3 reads TGTGCCAGCAGTTATCCTAGCGGGAAGGGTTTCCTAAGCACAGATACGCAGTATTTT.

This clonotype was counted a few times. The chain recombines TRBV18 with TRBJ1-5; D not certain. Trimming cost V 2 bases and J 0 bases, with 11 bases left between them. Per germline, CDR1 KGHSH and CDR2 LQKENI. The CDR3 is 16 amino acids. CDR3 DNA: TGTGCCAGCTCACCAATTTCGGCTTATAGCAATCAGCCCCAGCATTTT. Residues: CASSPISAYSNQPQHF. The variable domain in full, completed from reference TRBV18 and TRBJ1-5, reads NAGVMQNPRHLVRRRGQEARLRCSPMKGHSHVYWYRQLPEEGLKFMVYLQKENIIDESGMPKERFSAEFPKEGPSILRIQQVVRGDSAAYFCASSPISAYSNQPQHFGDGTRLSIL.

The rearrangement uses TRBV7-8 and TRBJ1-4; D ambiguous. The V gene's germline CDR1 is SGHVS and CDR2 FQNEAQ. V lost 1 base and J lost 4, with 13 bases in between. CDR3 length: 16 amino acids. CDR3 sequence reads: CASSLVSAADNEKLFF. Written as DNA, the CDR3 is TGTGCCAGCAGCTTAGTGTCGGCAGCGGATAATGAAAAACTGTTTTTT.

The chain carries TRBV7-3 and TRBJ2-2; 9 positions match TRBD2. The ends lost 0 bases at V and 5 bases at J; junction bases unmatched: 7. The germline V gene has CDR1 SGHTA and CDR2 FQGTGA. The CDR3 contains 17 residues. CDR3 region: CASSLTGTSSLTGELFF. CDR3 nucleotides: TGTGCCAGCAGCTTAACTGGGACTAGCTCACTAACCGGGGAGCTGTTTTTT.

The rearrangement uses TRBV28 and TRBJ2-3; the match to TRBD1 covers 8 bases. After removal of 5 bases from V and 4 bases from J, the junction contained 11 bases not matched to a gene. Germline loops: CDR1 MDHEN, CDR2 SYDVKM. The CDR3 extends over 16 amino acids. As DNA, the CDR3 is TGTGCCAGCAGTCCACTGACAGGGGAAGAAGCAGATACGCAGTATTTT. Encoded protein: CASSPLTGEEADTQYF.

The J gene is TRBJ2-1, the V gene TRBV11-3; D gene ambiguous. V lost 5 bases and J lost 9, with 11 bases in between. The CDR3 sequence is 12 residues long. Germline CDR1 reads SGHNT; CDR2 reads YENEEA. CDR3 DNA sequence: TGTGCCAGCAGCCGGGCGTCGGGTGAGCAGTTCTTC. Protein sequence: CASSRASGEQFF.

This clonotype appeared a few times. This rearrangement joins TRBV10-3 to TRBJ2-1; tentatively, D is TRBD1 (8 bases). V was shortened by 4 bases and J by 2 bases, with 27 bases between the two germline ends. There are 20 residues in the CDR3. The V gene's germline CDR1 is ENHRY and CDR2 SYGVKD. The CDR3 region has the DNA TGTGCCATCAGTGGTCGGACAGGGCACCCACTAGCGCCCACCTACAATGAGCAGTTCTTC. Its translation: CAISGRTGHPLAPTYNEQFF.

The CDR3 protein is CASSQDRGLNQPQHF. Written as DNA, the CDR3 is TGTGCCAGCAGCCAGGACAGGGGACTCAATCAGCCCCAGCATTTT. The chain combines TRBV7-9 with TRBJ1-5; 9 bases match TRBD1. The junction had 5 bases not matched to a gene; V was cut back by 5 bases and J by 3 bases. CDR1 is SEHNR, CDR2 FQNEAQ, per germline (reference sequence). The CDR3 has 15 amino acids.

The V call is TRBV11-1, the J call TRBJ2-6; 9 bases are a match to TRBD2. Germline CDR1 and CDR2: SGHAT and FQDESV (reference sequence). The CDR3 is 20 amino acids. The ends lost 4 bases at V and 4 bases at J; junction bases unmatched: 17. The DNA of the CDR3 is TGTGCCAGCAGCTACAACCGGTCACTAGCGGGCTCGTCCGGGGCCAACGTCCTGACTTTC. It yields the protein CASSYNRSLAGSSGANVLTF. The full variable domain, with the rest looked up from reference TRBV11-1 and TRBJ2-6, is EAEVAQSPRYKITEKSQAVAFWCDPISGHATLYWYRQILGQGPELLVQFQDESVVDDSQLPKDRFSAERLKGVDSTLKIQPAELGDSAMYLCASSYNRSLAGSSGANVLTFGAGSRLTVL.

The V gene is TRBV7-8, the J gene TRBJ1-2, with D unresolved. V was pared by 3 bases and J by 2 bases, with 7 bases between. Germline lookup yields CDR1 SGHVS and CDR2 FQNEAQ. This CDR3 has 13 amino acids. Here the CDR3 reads CASSFDRNYGYTF. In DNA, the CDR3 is TGTGCCAGCAGCTTCGATAGAAACTATGGCTACACCTTC.

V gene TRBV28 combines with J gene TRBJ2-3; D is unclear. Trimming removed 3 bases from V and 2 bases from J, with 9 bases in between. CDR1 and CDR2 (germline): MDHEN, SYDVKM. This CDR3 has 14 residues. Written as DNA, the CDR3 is TGTGCCAGCAGTTTTATAGGGTTCACAGATACGCAGTATTTT. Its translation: CASSFIGFTDTQYF.

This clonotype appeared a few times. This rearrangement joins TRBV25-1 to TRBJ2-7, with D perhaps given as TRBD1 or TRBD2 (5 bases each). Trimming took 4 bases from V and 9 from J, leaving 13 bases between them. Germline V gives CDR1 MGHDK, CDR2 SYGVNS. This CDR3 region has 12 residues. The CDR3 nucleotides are TGTGCCAGCAGTGGGGGGTCTCCCTCGCAGTACTTC. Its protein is CASSGGSPSQYF.